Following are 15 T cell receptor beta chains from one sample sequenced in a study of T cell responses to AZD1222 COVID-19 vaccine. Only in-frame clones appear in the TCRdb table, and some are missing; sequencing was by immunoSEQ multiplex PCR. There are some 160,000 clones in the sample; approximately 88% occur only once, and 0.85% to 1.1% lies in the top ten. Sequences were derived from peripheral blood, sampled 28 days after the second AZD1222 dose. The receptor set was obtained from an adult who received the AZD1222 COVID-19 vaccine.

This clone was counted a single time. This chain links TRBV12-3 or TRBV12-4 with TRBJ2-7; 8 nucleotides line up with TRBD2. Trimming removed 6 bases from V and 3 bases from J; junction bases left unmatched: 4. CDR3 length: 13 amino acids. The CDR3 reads CASSRGLVYEQYF. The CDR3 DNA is TGTGCCAGCAGCCGGGGACTAGTCTACGAGCAGTACTTC.

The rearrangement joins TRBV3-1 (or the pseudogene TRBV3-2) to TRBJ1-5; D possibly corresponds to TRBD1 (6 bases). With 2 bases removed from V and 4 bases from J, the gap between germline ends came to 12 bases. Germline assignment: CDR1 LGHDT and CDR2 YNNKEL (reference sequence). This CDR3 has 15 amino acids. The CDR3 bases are TGTGCCAGCAGCCAATCGGGGGGCGGGAATCAGCCCCAGCATTTT. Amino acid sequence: CASSQSGGGNQPQHF.

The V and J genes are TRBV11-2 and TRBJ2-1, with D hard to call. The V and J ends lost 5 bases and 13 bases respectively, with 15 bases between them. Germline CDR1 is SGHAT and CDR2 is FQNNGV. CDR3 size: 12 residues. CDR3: CASSPDSWKQFF. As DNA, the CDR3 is TGTGCCAGCAGCCCTGATAGCTGGAAACAGTTCTTC. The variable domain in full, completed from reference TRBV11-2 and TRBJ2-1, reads EAGVAQSPRYKIIEKRQSVAFWCNPISGHATLYWYQQILGQGPKLLIQFQNNGVVDDSQLPKDRFSAERLKGVDSTLKIQPAKLEDSAVYLCASSPDSWKQFFGPGTRLTVL.

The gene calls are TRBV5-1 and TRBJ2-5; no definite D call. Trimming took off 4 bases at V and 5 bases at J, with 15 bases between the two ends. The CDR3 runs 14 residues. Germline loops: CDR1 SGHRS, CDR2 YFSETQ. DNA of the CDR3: TGCGCCAGCAGCCCCCCTGCCCCGGCCGAGACCCAGTACTTC. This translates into CASSPPAPAETQYF.

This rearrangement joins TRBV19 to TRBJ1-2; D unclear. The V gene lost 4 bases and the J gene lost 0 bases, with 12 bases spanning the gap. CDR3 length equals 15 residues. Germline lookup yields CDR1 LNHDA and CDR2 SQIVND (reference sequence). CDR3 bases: TGTGCCAGTAGTACCGGACGCCTAGCTAACTATGGCTACACCTTC. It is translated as CASSTGRLANYGYTF.

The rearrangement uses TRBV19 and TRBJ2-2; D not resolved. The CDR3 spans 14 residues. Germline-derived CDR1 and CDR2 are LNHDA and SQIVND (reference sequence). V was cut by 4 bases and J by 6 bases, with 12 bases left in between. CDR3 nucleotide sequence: TGTGCCAGTAGTAGGGCGTCGGGTCCCGGGGAGCTGTTTTTT. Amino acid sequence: CASSRASGPGELFF.

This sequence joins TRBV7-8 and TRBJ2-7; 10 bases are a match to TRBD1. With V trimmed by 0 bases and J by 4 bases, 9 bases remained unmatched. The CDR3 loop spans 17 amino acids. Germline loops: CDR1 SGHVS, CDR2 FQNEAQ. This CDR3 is CASSLALWDRGIYEQYF. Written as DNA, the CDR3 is TGTGCCAGCAGCTTAGCATTGTGGGACAGGGGAATTTACGAGCAGTACTTC. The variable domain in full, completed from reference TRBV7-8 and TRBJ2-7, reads GAGVSQSPRYKVAKRGQDVALRCDPISGHVSLFWYQQALGQGPEFLTYFQNEAQLDKSGLPSDRFFAERPEGSVSTLKIQRTQQEDSAVYLCASSLALWDRGIYEQYFGPGTRLTVT.

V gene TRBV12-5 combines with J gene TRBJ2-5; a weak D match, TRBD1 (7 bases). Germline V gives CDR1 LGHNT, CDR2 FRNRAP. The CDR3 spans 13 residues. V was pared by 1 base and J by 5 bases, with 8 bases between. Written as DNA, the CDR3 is TGTGCTAGTGGTTTGGCAGGGGGGGAGACCCAGTACTTC. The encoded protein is CASGLAGGETQYF.

The DNA for the CDR3 is TGTGCCAGCAGCCCCGGAGCCGGGCCTTCTAACTATGGCTACACCTTC. It yields the protein CASSPGAGPSNYGYTF. The V gene is TRBV3-1 (or the pseudogene TRBV3-2), the J gene TRBJ1-2, with D uncertain. CDR1 LGHDT and CDR2 YNNKEL come from the germline V gene (reference sequence). This CDR3 has 16 residues. V gave up 4 bases and J gave up 0 bases, with 15 bases separating them.

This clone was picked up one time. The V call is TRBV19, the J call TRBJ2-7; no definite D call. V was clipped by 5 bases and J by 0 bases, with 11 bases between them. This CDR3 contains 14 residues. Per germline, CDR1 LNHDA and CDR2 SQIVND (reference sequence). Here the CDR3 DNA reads TGTGCCAGTAGTCCGCTTCCCTCCTCCTACGAGCAGTACTTC. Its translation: CASSPLPSSYEQYF.

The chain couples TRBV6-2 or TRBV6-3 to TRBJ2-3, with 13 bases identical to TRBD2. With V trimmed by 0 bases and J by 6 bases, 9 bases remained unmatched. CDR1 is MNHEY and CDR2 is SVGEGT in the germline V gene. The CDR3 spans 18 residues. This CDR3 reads CASSYSKGLAGPHDTQYF. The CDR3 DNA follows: TGTGCCAGCAGTTACTCGAAGGGACTAGCGGGGCCCCATGATACGCAGTATTTT.

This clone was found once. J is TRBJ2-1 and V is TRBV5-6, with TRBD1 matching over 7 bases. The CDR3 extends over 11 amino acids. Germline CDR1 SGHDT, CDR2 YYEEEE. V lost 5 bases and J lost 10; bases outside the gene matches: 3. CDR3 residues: CASRYRGEQFF. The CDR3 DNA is TGTGCCAGCAGGTACAGGGGCGAGCAGTTCTTC.

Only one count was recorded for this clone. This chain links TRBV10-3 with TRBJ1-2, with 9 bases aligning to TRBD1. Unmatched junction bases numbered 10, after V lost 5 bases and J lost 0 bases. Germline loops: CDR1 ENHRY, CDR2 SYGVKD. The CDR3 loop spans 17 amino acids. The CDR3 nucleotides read TGTGCCATCAGTTCGGACAGGGGATTCCCATCTAACTATGGCTACACCTTC. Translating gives CAISSDRGFPSNYGYTF.

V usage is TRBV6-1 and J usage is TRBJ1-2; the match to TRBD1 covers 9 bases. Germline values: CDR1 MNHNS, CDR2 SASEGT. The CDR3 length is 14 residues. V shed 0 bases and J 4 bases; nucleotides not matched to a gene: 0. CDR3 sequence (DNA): TGTGCCAGCAGTGAAGCGACAGGGGGCTATGGCTACACCTTC. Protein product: CASSEATGGYGYTF.

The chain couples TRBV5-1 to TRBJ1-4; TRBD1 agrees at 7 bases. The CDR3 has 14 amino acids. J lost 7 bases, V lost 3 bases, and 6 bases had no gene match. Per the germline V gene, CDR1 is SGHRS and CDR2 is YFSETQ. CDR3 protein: CASSSGGRAEKLFF. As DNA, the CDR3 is TGCGCCAGCAGCTCAGGGGGGCGAGCTGAAAAACTGTTTTTT.